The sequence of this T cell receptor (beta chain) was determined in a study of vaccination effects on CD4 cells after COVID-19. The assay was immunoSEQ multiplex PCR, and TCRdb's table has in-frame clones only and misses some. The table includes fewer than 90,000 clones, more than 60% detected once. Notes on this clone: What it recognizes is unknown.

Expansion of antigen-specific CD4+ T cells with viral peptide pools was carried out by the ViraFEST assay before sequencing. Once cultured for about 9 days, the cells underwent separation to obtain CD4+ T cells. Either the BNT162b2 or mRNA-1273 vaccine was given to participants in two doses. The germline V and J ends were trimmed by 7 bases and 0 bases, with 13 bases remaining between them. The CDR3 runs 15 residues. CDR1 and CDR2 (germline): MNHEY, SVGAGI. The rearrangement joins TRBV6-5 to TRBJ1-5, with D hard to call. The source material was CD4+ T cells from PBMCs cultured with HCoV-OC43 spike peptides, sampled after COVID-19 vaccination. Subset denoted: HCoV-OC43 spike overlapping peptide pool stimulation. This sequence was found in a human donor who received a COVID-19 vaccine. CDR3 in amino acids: CASILGAGSNQPQHF. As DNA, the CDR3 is TGTGCCAGCATTCTCGGCGCAGGTAGCAATCAGCCCCAGCATTTT.